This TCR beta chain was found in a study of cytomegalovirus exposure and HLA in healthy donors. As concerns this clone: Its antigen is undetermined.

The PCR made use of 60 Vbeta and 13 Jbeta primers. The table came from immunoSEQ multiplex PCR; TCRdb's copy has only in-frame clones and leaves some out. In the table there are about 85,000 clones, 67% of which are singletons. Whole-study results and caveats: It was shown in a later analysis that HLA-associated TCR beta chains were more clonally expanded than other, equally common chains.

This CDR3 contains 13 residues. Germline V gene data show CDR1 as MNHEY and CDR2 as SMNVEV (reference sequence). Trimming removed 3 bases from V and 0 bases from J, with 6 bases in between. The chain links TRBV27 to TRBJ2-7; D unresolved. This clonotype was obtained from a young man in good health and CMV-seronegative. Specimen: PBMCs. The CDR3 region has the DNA TGTGCCAGCAGTTTTTATCCCTCCTACGAGCAGTACTTC. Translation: CASSFYPSYEQYF.